The sequence of this T cell receptor (beta chain) was determined in a study of blood T cell repertoires in COVID-19. About the research overall: In each case, the material was cDNA or gDNA derived from T cells, B-cell-depleted T cells, or PBMCs.

Germline loops: CDR1 SGHAT, CDR2 FQNNGV. The CDR3 totals 14 residues. J gave up 5 bases and V 8 bases, and 6 bases lay outside the gene matches. Sequencing used immunoSEQ multiplex PCR; TCRdb keeps in-frame clones, though not all of them. The table shows hundreds of thousands of clones, with roughly 89% occurring only once. Enrollment of patients from Seattle took place during active infection, with longitudinal follow-up. This chain joins TRBV11-2 and TRBJ1-6; 7 bases are a match to TRBD1. The source of this sequence is a man in his late teens or twenties with COVID-19, enrolled during active disease. Sample: peripheral blood. The CDR3 here is CASRVGTDNSPLHF. As DNA, the CDR3 is TGTGCCAGCCGTGTCGGGACAGATAATTCACCCCTCCACTTT.